This T cell receptor (beta chain) was sequenced in a study of cytomegalovirus exposure and HLA in healthy donors. With regard to this clone: Its antigen is unknown.

13 Jbeta primers and 60 Vbeta primers were used for the PCR. Using immunoSEQ multiplex PCR, the repertoire was profiled, and TCRdb retains in-frame clones only, with some absent. The sample has about 110,000 clones, 80% to 85% seen once. Whole-study results and caveats: In a later analysis, productive TCRs from donors in an Asian-associated ancestry cluster reportedly carried fewer N-insertions than the cohort mean.

The ends were cut back, 2 bases at V and 6 bases at J, with 12 bases in the middle. Germline V lookup: CDR1 SEHNR, CDR2 FQNEAQ (reference sequence). CDR3 length: 14 residues. The sequencing input was PBMCs. The receptor was derived from a young woman in good health and CMV-seronegative. This chain joins TRBV7-9 and TRBJ2-3, with a weak D call TRBD2 (5 bases). The CDR3 sequence is CASSLRKEADTQYF. CDR3 coding DNA: TGTGCCAGCAGCTTACGTAAGGAGGCCGATACGCAGTATTTT. The whole variable domain, filled in from reference TRBV7-9 and TRBJ2-3, reads DTGVSQNPRHKITKRGQNVTFRCDPISEHNRLYWYRQTLGQGPEFLTYFQNEAQLEKSRLLSDRFSAERPKGSFSTLEIQRTEQGDSAMYLCASSLRKEADTQYFGPGTRLTVL.